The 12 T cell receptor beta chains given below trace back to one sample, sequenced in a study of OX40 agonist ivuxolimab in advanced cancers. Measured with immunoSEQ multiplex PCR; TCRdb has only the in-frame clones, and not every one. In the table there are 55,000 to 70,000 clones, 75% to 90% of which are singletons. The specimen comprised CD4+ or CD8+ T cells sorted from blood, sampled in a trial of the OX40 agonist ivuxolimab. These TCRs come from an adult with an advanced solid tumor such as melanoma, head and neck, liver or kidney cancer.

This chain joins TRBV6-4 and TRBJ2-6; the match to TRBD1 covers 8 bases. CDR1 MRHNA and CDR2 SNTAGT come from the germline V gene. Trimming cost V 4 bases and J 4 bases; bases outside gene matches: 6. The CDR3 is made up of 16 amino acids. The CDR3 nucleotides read TGTGCCAGCAGTGCTCAGGGGGCTTCAGGGGCCAACGTCCTGACTTTC. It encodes CASSAQGASGANVLTF.

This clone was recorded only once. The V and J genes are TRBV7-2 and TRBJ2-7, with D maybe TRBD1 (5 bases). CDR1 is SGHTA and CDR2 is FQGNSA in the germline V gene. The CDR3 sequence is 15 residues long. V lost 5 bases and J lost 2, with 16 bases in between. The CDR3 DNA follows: TGTGCCAGCAGCCCGGCAGGGTGGAGCCCCTACGAGCAGTACTTC. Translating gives CASSPAGWSPYEQYF.

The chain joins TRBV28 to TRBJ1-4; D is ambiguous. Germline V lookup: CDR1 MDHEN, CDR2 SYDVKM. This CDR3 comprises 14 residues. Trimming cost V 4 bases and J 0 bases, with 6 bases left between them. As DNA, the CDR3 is TGTGCCAGCAGTTCCCAATCAACTAATGAAAAACTGTTTTTT. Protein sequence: CASSSQSTNEKLFF.

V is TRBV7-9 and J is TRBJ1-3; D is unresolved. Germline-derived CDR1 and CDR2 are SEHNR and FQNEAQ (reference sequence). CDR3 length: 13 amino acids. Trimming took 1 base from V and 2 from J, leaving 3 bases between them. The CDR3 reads CASSLGTGNTIYF. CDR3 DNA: TGTGCCAGCAGCTTAGGTACTGGAAACACCATATATTTT.

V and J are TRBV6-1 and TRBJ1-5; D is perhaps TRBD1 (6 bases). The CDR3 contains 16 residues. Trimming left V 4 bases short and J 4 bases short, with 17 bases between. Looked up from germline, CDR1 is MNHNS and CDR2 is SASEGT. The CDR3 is CASSVQGLERNQPQHF. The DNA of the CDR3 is TGTGCCAGCAGTGTCCAGGGGCTAGAAAGGAATCAGCCCCAGCATTTT.

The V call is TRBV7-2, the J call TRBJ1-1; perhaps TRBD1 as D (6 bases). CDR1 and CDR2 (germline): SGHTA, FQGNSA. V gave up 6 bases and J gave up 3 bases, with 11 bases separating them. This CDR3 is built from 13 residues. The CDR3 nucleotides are TGTGCCAGCAGTTCACAGGGAGACACTGAAGCTTTCTTT. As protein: CASSSQGDTEAFF.

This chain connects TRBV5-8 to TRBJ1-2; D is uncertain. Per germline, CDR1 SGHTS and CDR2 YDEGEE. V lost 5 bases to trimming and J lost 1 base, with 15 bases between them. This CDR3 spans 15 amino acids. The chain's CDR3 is CASSFYGTNNYGYTF. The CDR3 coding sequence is TGTGCCAGCAGTTTTTACGGCACGAATAACTATGGCTACACCTTC. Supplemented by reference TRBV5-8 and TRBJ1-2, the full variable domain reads EAGVTQSPTHLIKTRGQQATLRCSPISGHTSVYWYQQALGLGLQFLLWYDEGEERNRGNFPPRFSGRQFPNYSSELNVNALELEDSALYLCASSFYGTNNYGYTFGSGTRLTVV.

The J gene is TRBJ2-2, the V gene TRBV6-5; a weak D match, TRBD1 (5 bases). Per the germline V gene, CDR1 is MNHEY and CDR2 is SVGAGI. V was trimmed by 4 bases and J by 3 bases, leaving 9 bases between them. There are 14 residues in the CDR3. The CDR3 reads CASSLETDTGELFF. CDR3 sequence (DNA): TGTGCCAGCAGTTTAGAGACAGACACCGGGGAGCTGTTTTTT.

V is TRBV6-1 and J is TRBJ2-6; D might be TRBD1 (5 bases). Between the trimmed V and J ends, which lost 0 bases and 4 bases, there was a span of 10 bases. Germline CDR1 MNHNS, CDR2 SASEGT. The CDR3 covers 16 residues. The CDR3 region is CASSEAAGSGANVLTF. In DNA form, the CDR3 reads TGTGCCAGCAGTGAAGCGGCAGGGTCCGGGGCCAACGTCCTGACTTTC.

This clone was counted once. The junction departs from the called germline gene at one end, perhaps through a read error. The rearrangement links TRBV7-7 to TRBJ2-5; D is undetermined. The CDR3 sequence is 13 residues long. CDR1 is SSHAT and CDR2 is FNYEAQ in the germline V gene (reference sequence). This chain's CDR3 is CASSAIPEETQYF. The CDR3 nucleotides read TGTGCTAGCAGCGCTATCCCCGAAGAGACCCAGTACTTC.

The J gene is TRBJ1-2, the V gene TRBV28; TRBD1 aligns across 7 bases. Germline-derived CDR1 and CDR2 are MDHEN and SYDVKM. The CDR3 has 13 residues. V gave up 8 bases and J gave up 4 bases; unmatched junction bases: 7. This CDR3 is CASGRGHGYGYTF. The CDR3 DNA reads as TGTGCCAGCGGGAGGGGGCATGGCTATGGCTACACCTTC.

CDR3 sequence (DNA): TGCGCCAGCAGCGCCCTAAGGAGCGGGGAAGACAATGAGCAGTTCTTC. Protein: CASSALRSGEDNEQFF. This rearrangement joins TRBV10-1 to TRBJ2-1, with 7 bases lining up with TRBD2. V trimming: 6 bases; J trimming: 5 bases; junction bases outside the gene matches: 13. Looked up from germline, CDR1 is WNHNN and CDR2 is SYGVQD (reference sequence). The CDR3 loop spans 16 amino acids.